This T cell receptor beta chain was sequenced in a study of shared clonotypes between healthy human individuals. Study outcomes and limitations: Clonotypes which were not shared had lower generation probabilities than clonotypes that all four donors shared. The study generally estimated greater richness for naive than memory subsets.

TCRdb's copy holds only in-frame clones and misses some; the assay was immunoSEQ multiplex PCR. Of roughly 760,000 clones in the sample, approximately 79% were seen once. Germline CDR1 and CDR2: KGHSH and LQKENI. V was clipped by 3 bases and J by 5 bases; unmatched bases: 8. CDR3 length: 16 residues. Of note for this clone: Its antigen is unidentified.

The sequenced sample was memory CD4+ T cells sorted from blood. The sample's subset: CD45RA-negative fraction. The chain carries TRBV18 and TRBJ2-2, with TRBD1 matching 8 bases. The clonotype was recovered from a woman aged 30 to 39 in good health. Here the CDR3 DNA reads TGTGCCAGCTCACCCGACAGGGGCCTGAGGACCGGGGAGCTGTTTTTT. It yields the protein CASSPDRGLRTGELFF.